Presented here are 6 T cell receptor beta chains from one specimen sequenced in a study of blood T cell repertoires in COVID-19. Sequenced by immunoSEQ multiplex PCR; TCRdb stores in-frame clones only, minus some. The sample lists some 120,000 clones; 86% were seen once. The sample was peripheral blood. Every receptor here comes from a man between 40 and 49 years old with acute or convalescent COVID-19.

The V and J genes are TRBV30 and TRBJ2-2, with unresolved D. The CDR3 extends over 17 amino acids. Germline CDR1 is GTSNPN and CDR2 is SVGIG (reference sequence). Trimming removed 2 bases at V and 4 bases at J, with 20 bases between. The CDR3 sequence is CAWSHLVFGATTGELFF. The DNA of the CDR3 is TGTGCCTGGAGTCATCTAGTGTTTGGAGCCACCACCGGGGAGCTGTTTTTT.

As DNA, the CDR3 is TGTGCCAGCAGCTACCTCGACTTGGGCAAAAACATTCAGTACTTC. Its protein is CASSYLDLGKNIQYF. The J gene is TRBJ2-4, the V gene TRBV13; no definite D call. Between the trimmed V and J ends, which lost 4 bases and 3 bases, there was a span of 13 bases. Germline loops: CDR1 PRHDT, CDR2 FYEKMQ (reference sequence). CDR3 length equals 15 residues.

The chain carries TRBV30 and TRBJ1-1; TRBD1 matches 9 bases. CDR3 length: 13 residues. Germline V gene sequence: CDR1 GTSNPN, CDR2 SVGIG (reference sequence). V was clipped by 6 bases and J by 5 bases; unmatched bases: 7. Here the CDR3 DNA reads TGTGCCTGTTTGGACAGGGGAAGGACTGAAGCTTTCTTT. Protein product: CACLDRGRTEAFF.

This chain connects TRBV5-1 to TRBJ2-1; no firm D call. V shed 3 bases and J shed 0 bases, with 7 bases lying between them. From germline, CDR1 is SGHRS and CDR2 YFSETQ. The CDR3 spans 14 residues. This CDR3 is CASSSAGSYNEQFF. In DNA form, the CDR3 reads TGCGCCAGCAGCTCGGCAGGCTCCTACAATGAGCAGTTCTTC.

This chain connects TRBV7-3 to TRBJ1-3; D uncertain. With 1 base removed from V and 0 bases from J, the gap between germline ends came to 7 bases. This CDR3 comprises 15 residues. CDR1 and CDR2 (germline): SGHTA, FQGTGA. The CDR3 nucleotides are TGTGCCAGCAGCTTAAGCTCGAGCTCTGGAAACACCATATATTTT. Translating gives CASSLSSSSGNTIYF. Using reference TRBV7-3 and TRBJ1-3 for the parts outside the CDR3, the full variable domain is GAGVSQTPSNKVTEKGKYVELRCDPISGHTALYWYRQSLGQGPEFLIYFQGTGAADDSGLPNDRFFAVRPEGSVSTLKIQRTERGDSAVYLCASSLSSSSGNTIYFGEGSWLTVV.

The chain couples TRBV29-1 to TRBJ1-2, with D maybe TRBD1 (5 bases). Between the trimmed V and J ends, which lost 4 bases and 8 bases, there was a span of 14 bases. Germline V CDR1 and CDR2: SQVTM, ANQGSEA. The CDR3 contains 12 residues. The chain's CDR3 is CSVADSRKGYTF. Here the CDR3 DNA reads TGCAGCGTTGCTGACAGTAGGAAGGGCTACACCTTC.